These T cell receptor beta chains were read from a single sample in a study of a mutant IDH1 vaccine in newly diagnosed glioma. The method was immunoSEQ multiplex PCR; TCRdb's version includes in-frame clones alone and lacks a portion of them. The sample lists about 96,000 clones, around three quarters occurring once. Sequences were derived from PBMCs, sampled from a glioma patient treated with radiotherapy, temozolomide or both. Receptors originate from a man between 40 and 49 years old with glioma. Both conserved end residues are part of each CDR3. D genes are given only for firm matches. Not all rows give a size; the values are once, few, many and, for expanded clones, a class.

size,D,J,V,CDR3,DNA
few,NA,TRBJ1-2,TRBV4-1,CASSRDGGYTF,TGCGCCAGCAGTCGGGACGGGGGCTACACCTTC
NA,NA,TRBJ2-7,TRBV5-1,CATVGRRAGYEQYF,TGCGCCACCGTGGGGCGGCGGGCCGGGTACGAGCAGTACTTC
few,NA,TRBJ1-1,TRBV6-1,CASSHRRGTYTEAFF,TGTGCCAGCAGCCATCGAAGGGGGACGTACACTGAAGCTTTCTTT
few,NA,TRBJ1-1,TRBV19,CASSIVGIEAFF,TGTGCCAGTAGTATAGTGGGGATCGAAGCTTTCTTT
NA,NA,TRBJ1-1,TRBV7-2,CASSLRSGRMNTEAFF,TGTGCCAGCAGCCTCCGGTCCGGCCGCATGAACACTGAAGCTTTCTTT
NA,TRBD1,TRBJ2-7,TRBV28,CASTRDRPLYEQYF,TGTGCCAGCACCCGGGACAGGCCCCTCTACGAGCAGTACTTC
NA,NA,TRBJ2-7,TRBV30,CAWRGGYEQYF,TGTGCCTGGAGGGGGGGTTACGAGCAGTACTTC
NA,NA,TRBJ2-7,TRBV29-1,CSVGSRVYEQYF,TGCAGCGTTGGGTCGAGGGTCTACGAGCAGTACTTC
once,NA,TRBJ2-2,TRBV12-5,CASGIYTGELFF,TGTGCTAGTGGCATTTACACCGGGGAGCTGTTTTTT
NA,NA,TRBJ1-2,TRBV5-4,CASSLGVYGYTF,TGTGCCAGCAGCTTGGGCGTCTATGGCTACACCTTC
NA,NA,TRBJ2-2,TRBV5-1,CASSLLQGWTGELFF,TGCGCCAGCAGCTTATTACAGGGTTGGACGGGGGAGCTGTTTTTT
NA,TRBD1,TRBJ1-5,TRBV5-1,CASSPGDRGSQPQHF,TGCGCCAGCAGCCCCGGGGACAGGGGGTCTCAGCCCCAGCATTTT
NA,NA,TRBJ2-3,TRBV6-4,CASSDQATPSTDTQYF,TGTGCCAGCAGTGACCAGGCGACGCCTAGCACAGATACGCAGTATTTT
NA,NA,TRBJ2-7,TRBV11-2,CASSLSRGSYEQYF,TGTGCCAGCAGCCTAAGCAGGGGCTCCTACGAGCAGTACTTC
NA,TRBD2,TRBJ2-1,TRBV7-2,CASSRLAMGEQFF,TGTGCCAGCAGTCGACTAGCGATGGGTGAGCAGTTCTTC
NA,NA,TRBJ1-5,TRBV27,CATRGAGNQPQHF,TGTGCCACCCGGGGGGCTGGCAATCAGCCCCAGCATTTT
NA,TRBD1,TRBJ2-6,TRBV2,CARGTAPLSGANVLTF,TGTGCCAGGGGGACAGCACCCCTCTCTGGGGCCAACGTCCTGACTTTC
few,TRBD2,TRBJ2-7,TRBV13,CASSLSGLAAYEQYF,TGTGCCAGCAGCTTATCGGGACTAGCCGCCTACGAGCAGTACTTC
many,NA,TRBJ1-5,TRBV15,CATSRERGAGQPQHF,TGTGCCACCAGCAGAGAACGAGGGGCGGGTCAGCCCCAGCATTTT
NA,NA,TRBJ2-6,TRBV2,CASSEASRGGANVLTF,TGTGCCAGCAGTGAAGCGTCGAGAGGTGGGGCCAACGTCCTGACTTTC
NA,NA,TRBJ1-1,TRBV5-1,CASSLALKDTEAFF,TGCGCCAGCAGCTTGGCCCTTAAGGACACTGAAGCTTTCTTT
once,NA,TRBJ1-4,TRBV2,CASLFDRMRGANEKLFF,TGTGCCAGCCTCTTCGACAGGATGAGGGGAGCTAATGAAAAACTGTTTTTT
NA,NA,TRBJ1-2,TRBV6-5,CASSTGSAGYTF,TGTGCCAGCAGTACAGGGTCGGCTGGCTACACCTTC
NA,NA,TRBJ2-2,TRBV16,CASSKQGLTGELFF,TGTGCCAGCAGTAAACAGGGTCTCACCGGGGAGCTGTTTTTT
once,TRBD1,TRBJ1-4,TRBV6-4,CASNPTGGPRNEKLFF,TGTGCCAGCAACCCGACAGGGGGACCGCGTAATGAAAAACTGTTTTTT
NA,NA,TRBJ2-3,TRBV4-3,CASSQDRWTDTQYF,TGCGCCAGCAGCCAAGATAGGTGGACAGATACGCAGTATTTT
NA,NA,TRBJ2-1,TRBV15,CATSRESGAWNEQFF,TGTGCCACCAGCAGAGAGTCGGGGGCGTGGAATGAGCAGTTCTTC
NA,NA,TRBJ2-7,TRBV7-2,CASSLRLGYEQYF,TGTGCCAGCAGCTTAAGATTGGGCTACGAGCAGTACTTC